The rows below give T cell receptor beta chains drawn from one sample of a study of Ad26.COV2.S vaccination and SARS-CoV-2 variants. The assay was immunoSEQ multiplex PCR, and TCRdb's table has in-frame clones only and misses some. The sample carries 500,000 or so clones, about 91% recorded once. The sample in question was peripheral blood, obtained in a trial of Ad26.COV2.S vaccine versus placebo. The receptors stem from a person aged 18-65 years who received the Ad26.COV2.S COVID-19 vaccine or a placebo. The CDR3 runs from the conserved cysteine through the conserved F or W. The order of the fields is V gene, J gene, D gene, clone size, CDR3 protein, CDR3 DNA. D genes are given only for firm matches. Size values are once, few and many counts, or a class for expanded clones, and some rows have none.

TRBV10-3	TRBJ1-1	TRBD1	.	CATTGTGYLLNTEAFF	TGTGCCACGACCGGGACAGGGTATCTCCTGAACACTGAAGCTTTCTTT
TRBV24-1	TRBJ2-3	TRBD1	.	CATSDSTRTGGVDTQYF	TGTGCCACCAGTGATTCGACGAGGACAGGGGGAGTAGATACGCAGTATTTT
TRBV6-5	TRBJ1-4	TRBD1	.	CASSVGTGDEKLFF	TGTGCCAGCTCGGTCGGGACAGGGGATGAAAAACTGTTTTTT
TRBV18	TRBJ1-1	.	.	CASSPEERVGNTEAFF	TGTGCCAGCTCACCGGAGGAGCGGGTGGGGAACACTGAAGCTTTCTTT
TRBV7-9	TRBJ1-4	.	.	CASSLLGGGYNEKLFF	TGTGCCAGCAGTCTCCTTGGGGGAGGGTATAATGAAAAACTGTTTTTT
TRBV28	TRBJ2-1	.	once	CASSPEYNEQFF	TGTGCCAGCAGTCCAGAGTACAATGAGCAGTTCTTC
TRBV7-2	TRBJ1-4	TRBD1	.	CASSGNLQGQTEKLFF	TGTGCCAGCAGCGGTAATTTACAGGGACAGACTGAAAAACTGTTTTTT
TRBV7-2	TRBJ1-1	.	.	CASSLVGGTNTEAFF	TGTGCCAGCAGCTTAGTTGGGGGTACGAACACTGAAGCTTTCTTT
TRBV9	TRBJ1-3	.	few	CASSVATASTWGGNTIYF	TGTGCCAGCAGCGTAGCCACCGCGAGCACCTGGGGTGGAAACACCATATATTTT
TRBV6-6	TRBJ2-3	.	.	CASSPLKTDSSTDTQYF	TGTGCCAGCAGTCCCCTGAAGACAGACTCAAGCACAGATACGCAGTATTTT
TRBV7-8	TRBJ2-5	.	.	CASSLDRQETQYF	TGTGCCAGCAGCCTTGACAGGCAAGAGACCCAGTACTTC
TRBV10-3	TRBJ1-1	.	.	CAIRTRNYLNTEAFF	TGTGCCATCAGGACACGGAATTATTTGAACACTGAAGCTTTCTTT
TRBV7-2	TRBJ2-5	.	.	CASSLLYRAQGETQYF	TGTGCCAGCAGCTTATTGTACAGGGCCCAAGGGGAGACCCAGTACTTC
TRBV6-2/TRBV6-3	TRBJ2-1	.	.	CASSYSLSGGLINEQFF	TGTGCCAGCAGTTACTCCTTATCGGGCGGGCTGATCAATGAGCAGTTCTTC